The 30 T cell receptor beta chains given below trace back to one sample, sequenced in a study of blood T cell repertoires in COVID-19 (dated by TCRdb to 2020 to 2021). The library was made by the immunoSEQ multiplex PCR assay. The immuneACCESS repertoire file appears here via TCRdb, limited to in-frame rearrangements. These files lack a portion of the clones; in checked studies, under half of the deficit traces to unresolved V genes, and the cause of the others is not known. The sample profile shows 200,000 to 250,000 clones; around nine tenths of them were found once. The top ten hold roughly 19% of the sample. The sample consisted of peripheral blood. These receptors came from a man aged 45 to 65 with COVID-19, enrolled during active disease.

The chain links TRBV7-9 to TRBJ1-2, with D possibly matching TRBD1 (6 bases). Germline V gene lookup returns CDR1 SEHNR and CDR2 FQNEAQ (reference sequence). The V gene lost 5 bases and the J gene lost 3 bases, with 16 bases spanning the gap. CDR3 length: 15 residues. CDR3 in amino acids: CASSPGVRGDYGYTF. In DNA, the CDR3 is TGTGCCAGCAGCCCAGGCGTCAGGGGTGACTATGGCTACACCTTC.

The rearrangement links TRBV7-2 to TRBJ1-2; 7 nucleotides match TRBD1. CDR3 size: 15 residues. Unmatched junction bases numbered 3, after V lost 0 bases and J lost 2 bases. CDR1 is SGHTA, CDR2 FQGNSA, per germline. The chain's CDR3 is CASSLARTGNYGYTF. CDR3 coding DNA: TGTGCCAGCAGCTTAGCCAGGACAGGCAACTATGGCTACACCTTC.

The V gene is TRBV6-2 or TRBV6-3, the J gene TRBJ2-1, with 7 nucleotides matching TRBD1. With V trimmed by 2 bases and J by 9 bases, 19 bases remained unmatched. Germline CDR1 and CDR2: MNHEY and SVGEGT. The CDR3 has 18 residues. The CDR3 DNA reads TGTGCCAGCAGTTACCCCCCGTTCGGGACAGTCACCCCCCCTGAGCAGTTCTTC. This sequence encodes CASSYPPFGTVTPPEQFF.

This clone was seen just once. V is TRBV28 and J is TRBJ2-7; weak D call: TRBD1 (6 bases). Germline V gene sequence: CDR1 MDHEN, CDR2 SYDVKM. The V and J ends lost 2 bases and 1 base respectively, with 9 bases between them. The CDR3 sequence is 14 residues long. The DNA of the CDR3 is TGTGCCAGCAGTTTACCAGACAGGTCCTACGAGCAGTACTTC. Amino acids: CASSLPDRSYEQYF.

The chain is built from TRBV3-1 (or the pseudogene TRBV3-2) and TRBJ2-5, with TRBD1 matching 11 bases. The V and J ends lost 4 bases and 3 bases, in that order; junction bases with no gene match: 4. From germline, CDR1 is LGHDT and CDR2 YNNKEL (reference sequence). The CDR3 is made up of 15 amino acids. CDR3 coding DNA: TGTGCCAGCAGCCCTGGGACAGGGGGAAAAGAGACCCAGTACTTC. Protein: CASSPGTGGKETQYF.

The chain has TRBV2 and TRBJ2-6, with D unresolved. The CDR3 spans 20 residues. The V gene lost 0 bases and the J gene lost 0 bases, with 18 bases spanning the gap. Germline V gene lookup returns CDR1 SNHLY and CDR2 FYNNEI. The CDR3 loop is CASSEAWQVSSISGANVLTF. The CDR3 DNA sequence: TGTGCCAGCAGTGAAGCGTGGCAGGTCTCCTCGATCTCTGGGGCCAACGTCCTGACTTTC.

CDR3 sequence: CASKPRTGEEEGANVLTF. As DNA, the CDR3 is TGCGCCAGCAAACCCCGCACAGGGGAAGAGGAAGGGGCCAACGTCCTGACTTTC. This rearrangement joins TRBV23-1 to TRBJ2-6; 7 bases are shared with TRBD1. TRBV23-1 counts as an open reading frame of uncertain function. The length of the CDR3 is 18 residues. The trim removed 7 bases at V and 4 bases at J, leaving 16 bases unmatched.

The chain links TRBV7-3 to TRBJ2-7; TRBD2 matches at 8 bases. The CDR3 consists of 16 residues. Germline V lookup: CDR1 SGHTA, CDR2 FQGTGA. The junction had 14 bases not matched to a gene; V was cut back by 4 bases and J by 6 bases. The CDR3 DNA reads TGTGCCAGCAGCTCTATACCGGGACTAGATTTCTCCGAGCAGTACTTC. Its translation is CASSSIPGLDFSEQYF.

The DNA of the CDR3 is TGTGCCAGTAGCGACATTAATGAAAAACTGTTTTTT. Translated, it gives CASSDINEKLFF. The V gene is TRBV28, the J gene TRBJ1-4, with D hard to call. V dropped 9 bases and J dropped 4 bases, with 9 bases sitting between them. Germline V gene data show CDR1 as MDHEN and CDR2 as SYDVKM. CDR3 length: 12 residues.

The chain has TRBV12-5 and TRBJ2-7; 9 bases match TRBD1. V trimming: 6 bases; J trimming: 6 bases; junction bases outside the gene matches: 6. Germline CDR1 is LGHNT and CDR2 is FRNRAP. The CDR3 covers 13 residues. The CDR3 protein is CASGLGQGPEQYF. The DNA for the CDR3 is TGTGCTAGTGGCTTAGGACAGGGGCCCGAGCAGTACTTC.

The chain carries TRBV7-2 and TRBJ2-1; D gene ambiguous. Germline lookup yields CDR1 SGHTA and CDR2 FQGNSA. CDR3 length equals 15 residues. Trimming removed 2 bases from V and 5 bases from J, with 13 bases in between. The CDR3 DNA follows: TGTGCCAGCAGCTTACTCAATTTCCCTAACAATGAGCAGTTCTTC. Translated, it gives CASSLLNFPNNEQFF.

The J gene is TRBJ1-5, the V gene TRBV4-2; TRBD1 matches 10 bases. The trim removed 0 bases at V and 4 bases at J, leaving 12 bases unmatched. Germline V gene data show CDR1 as LGHNA and CDR2 as YNFKEQ. This CDR3 is built from 19 residues. The DNA for the CDR3 is TGTGCCAGCAGCCAAGACGGGACAGGGGAACGTCGGGCAAATCAGCCCCAGCATTTT. This gives the protein CASSQDGTGERRANQPQHF.

In nucleotides, the CDR3 is TGTGCCATCAGCGCGAGACCGGGACAGGGAGCCATGAACACTGAAGCTTTCTTT. Protein product: CAISARPGQGAMNTEAFF. This chain connects TRBV10-3 to TRBJ1-1; TRBD1 agrees at 9 bases. The germline V gene encodes CDR1 ENHRY and CDR2 SYGVKD. This CDR3 spans 18 amino acids. Unmatched junction bases numbered 14, after V lost 6 bases and J lost 0 bases.

This chain uses TRBV19 with TRBJ2-2; maybe TRBD1 (6 bases). Looked up from germline, CDR1 is LNHDA and CDR2 is SQIVND (reference sequence). This CDR3 contains 16 residues. Trimming cost V 2 bases and J 0 bases, with 10 bases left between them. CDR3 residues: CASSILGGANTGELFF. The CDR3 DNA reads as TGTGCCAGTAGTATACTAGGGGGAGCGAACACCGGGGAGCTGTTTTTT.

This clone has a handful of counts. The rearrangement joins TRBV15 to TRBJ1-3, with 8 bases that match TRBD1. V was pared by 5 bases and J by 2 bases, with 8 bases of the junction left unmatched. CDR1 is LNHNV and CDR2 is YYDKDF in the germline V gene (reference sequence). This CDR3 contains 16 residues. The CDR3 DNA is TGTGCCACCAGCGTACAGGGGGGCTCGGCTGGAAACACCATATATTTT. Translation: CATSVQGGSAGNTIYF.

This chain joins TRBV20-1 and TRBJ2-3; D call uncertain. CDR3 length: 11 amino acids. V was cut by 5 bases and J by 2 bases, with 5 bases left in between. In germline, CDR1 is DFQATT, CDR2 SNEGSKA (reference sequence). The CDR3: CSAPNTDTQYF. For the CDR3, the DNA is TGCAGTGCTCCCAACACAGATACGCAGTATTTT.

The chain has TRBV27 and TRBJ2-5; 8 nucleotides align to TRBD2. The CDR3 is made up of 17 amino acids. The V gene end was trimmed by 7 bases and the J gene end by 2 bases; junction bases not matched to a gene: 15. The germline gives CDR1 MNHEY, CDR2 SMNVEV (reference sequence). The CDR3 protein is CASKSSGIRSGQETQYF. The CDR3 bases are TGTGCCAGCAAGAGTAGCGGGATTCGGAGCGGACAAGAGACCCAGTACTTC.

V gene TRBV18 combines with J gene TRBJ1-5; D is undetermined. V shed 4 bases and J shed 4 bases, with 8 bases lying between them. This CDR3 contains 13 residues. CDR1 KGHSH and CDR2 LQKENI come from the germline V gene. The CDR3 sequence is CASSLQRNQPQHF. For the CDR3, the DNA is TGTGCCAGCTCACTGCAGCGTAATCAGCCCCAGCATTTT.

This sequence joins TRBV4-2 and TRBJ1-3; the D is unclear. Germline CDR1 reads LGHNA; CDR2 reads YNFKEQ. The CDR3 has 16 residues. V gave up 4 bases and J gave up 1 base, with 14 bases separating them. The CDR3 loop reads CASSRLVGGSGNTIYF. The CDR3, as DNA: TGTGCCAGCAGCCGATTGGTCGGCGGATCTGGAAACACCATATATTTT.

This clone was observed a single time. The V call is TRBV7-9, the J call TRBJ2-7; 10 nucleotides line up with TRBD2. The CDR3 spans 16 residues. Trimming took 1 base from V and 5 from J; bases not matched to a gene: 8. In germline, CDR1 is SEHNR, CDR2 FQNEAQ (reference sequence). The CDR3: CASSLVASGSSHEQYF. In DNA, the CDR3 is TGTGCCAGCAGCTTAGTTGCTAGCGGGAGTTCCCACGAGCAGTACTTC.

This chain joins TRBV5-1 and TRBJ2-1; TRBD1 agrees at 9 bases. In germline, CDR1 is SGHRS, CDR2 YFSETQ. CDR3 size: 14 residues. Trimming removed 4 bases from V and 7 bases from J; junction bases left unmatched: 6. The CDR3 DNA reads TGCGCCAGCAGCCCGGACAGGGGATCAAATGAGCAGTTCTTC. Its protein is CASSPDRGSNEQFF.

V is TRBV6-6 and J is TRBJ2-1, with 7 bases matching TRBD1. The CDR3 is 15 residues long. Germline V gives CDR1 MNHNY, CDR2 SVGAGI (reference sequence). V trimming: 1 base; J trimming: 4 bases; junction bases outside the gene matches: 4. The CDR3 region has the DNA TGTGCCAGCAGTTACTGGGGACAGACGTACAATGAGCAGTTCTTC. It encodes CASSYWGQTYNEQFF.

The chain carries TRBV28 and TRBJ1-1; 12 bases are shared with TRBD1. The CDR3 is 16 residues long. The V gene end was trimmed by 2 bases and the J gene end by 5 bases; junction bases not matched to a gene: 6. Germline-derived CDR1 and CDR2 are MDHEN and SYDVKM. The CDR3 sequence: CASSLPGQGARTEAFF. CDR3 coding DNA: TGTGCCAGCAGTTTACCGGGACAGGGGGCTAGGACTGAAGCTTTCTTT.

This chain uses TRBV29-1 with TRBJ2-1, with 8 bases lining up with TRBD2. Germline lookup yields CDR1 SQVTM and CDR2 ANQGSEA. J gave up 9 bases and V 1 base, and 8 bases lay outside the gene matches. The CDR3 spans 14 residues. The CDR3 protein is CSVEGIAGGFEQFF. Here the CDR3 DNA reads TGCAGCGTTGAAGGCATTGCGGGGGGCTTTGAGCAGTTCTTC.

The chain employs TRBV7-6 and TRBJ1-1; TRBD1 might be the D (6 bases). The CDR3 consists of 15 residues. V lost 4 bases, J lost 5 bases, and 17 bases lay in between. Germline V gene lookup returns CDR1 SGHVS and CDR2 FNYEAQ. The CDR3 protein is CASSSTDRRGTEAFF. CDR3 sequence (DNA): TGTGCCAGCAGCTCCACGGACAGACGAGGAACTGAAGCTTTCTTT.

The rearrangement uses TRBV5-6 and TRBJ2-3; TRBD2 is a possible D gene (7 bases). The CDR3 runs 16 residues. Between the trimmed V and J ends, which lost 0 bases and 3 bases, there was a span of 14 bases. Germline V gene lookup returns CDR1 SGHDT and CDR2 YYEEEE. In nucleotides, the CDR3 is TGTGCCAGCAGCTTGGGGGGGGGCCGGAGTACAGATACGCAGTATTTT. This sequence encodes CASSLGGGRSTDTQYF.

The chain employs TRBV23-1 and TRBJ1-1, with unresolved D. TRBV23-1 is designated an ORF whose function remains uncertain. The CDR3 has 19 residues. V was cut by 0 bases and J by 6 bases, with 26 bases left in between. The DNA of the CDR3 is TGCGCCAGCAGTCAATCGATATTACTTTTGCGGCCCCGCCAAGCTGAAGCTTTCTTT. This translates into CASSQSILLLRPRQAEAFF.

This sequence joins TRBV11-1 and TRBJ1-6; 9 bases line up with TRBD1. The CDR3 consists of 16 residues. Germline CDR1 SGHAT, CDR2 FQDESV (reference sequence). Unmatched junction bases numbered 7, after V lost 4 bases and J lost 6 bases. The CDR3 sequence: CASSSGQGIANSPLHF. In nucleotides, the CDR3 is TGTGCCAGCAGCTCCGGACAGGGGATCGCTAATTCACCCCTCCACTTT.

The genes are TRBV7-2 and TRBJ1-2, with TRBD1 identical over 9 bases. CDR1 and CDR2 from the germline V gene are SGHTA and FQGNSA. Unmatched junction bases numbered 2, after V lost 0 bases and J lost 3 bases. The CDR3 has 15 amino acids. Here the CDR3 reads CASSLADRGDYGYTF. The CDR3 DNA follows: TGTGCCAGCAGCTTAGCTGACAGGGGGGACTATGGCTACACCTTC.

The chain links TRBV7-2 to TRBJ2-3, with 14 bases that match TRBD2. The V gene end was trimmed by 3 bases and the J gene end by 1 base; junction bases not matched to a gene: 0. The CDR3 runs 16 residues. Germline assignment: CDR1 SGHTA and CDR2 FQGNSA. The CDR3 DNA follows: TGTGCCAGCAGCTTGGGACTAGCGGGGGGCACAGATACGCAGTATTTT. As protein: CASSLGLAGGTDTQYF.